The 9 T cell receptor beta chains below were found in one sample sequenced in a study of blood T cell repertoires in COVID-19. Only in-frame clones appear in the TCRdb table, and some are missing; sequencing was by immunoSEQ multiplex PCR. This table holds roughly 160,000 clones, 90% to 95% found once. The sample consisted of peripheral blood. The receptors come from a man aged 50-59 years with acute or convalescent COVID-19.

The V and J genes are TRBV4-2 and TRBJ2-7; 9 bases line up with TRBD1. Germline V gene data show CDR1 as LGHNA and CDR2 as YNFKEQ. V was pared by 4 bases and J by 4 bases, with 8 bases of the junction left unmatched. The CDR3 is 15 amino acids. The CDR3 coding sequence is TGTGCCAGCAGCCCCTGCACAGGGGGCTTTTACGAGCAGTACGTC. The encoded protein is CASSPCTGGFYEQYV.

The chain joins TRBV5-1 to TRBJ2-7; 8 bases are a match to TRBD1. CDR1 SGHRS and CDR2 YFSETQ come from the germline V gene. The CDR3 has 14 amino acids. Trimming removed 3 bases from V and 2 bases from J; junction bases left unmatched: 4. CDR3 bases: TGCGCCAGCAGCTCCGGGACAGGAGCCTACGAGCAGTACGTC. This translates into CASSSGTGAYEQYV.

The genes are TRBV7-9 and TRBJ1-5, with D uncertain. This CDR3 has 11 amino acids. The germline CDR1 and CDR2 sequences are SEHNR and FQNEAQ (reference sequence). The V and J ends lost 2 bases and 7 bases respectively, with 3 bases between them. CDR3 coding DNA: TGTGCCAGCAGCTTACGGCAGCCCCAGCATTTT. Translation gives CASSLRQPQHF.

The CDR3 nucleotides are TGTGCCAGCAGCTTGGTGGGGCTCCTAGCCTACGAGCAGTACGTC. This codes for CASSLVGLLAYEQYV. V usage is TRBV5-6 and J usage is TRBJ2-7, with D tentatively TRBD1 (5 bases). Deletions cut 0 bases from V and 2 bases from J, with 12 bases between. Germline loops: CDR1 SGHDT, CDR2 YYEEEE. This CDR3 contains 15 residues.

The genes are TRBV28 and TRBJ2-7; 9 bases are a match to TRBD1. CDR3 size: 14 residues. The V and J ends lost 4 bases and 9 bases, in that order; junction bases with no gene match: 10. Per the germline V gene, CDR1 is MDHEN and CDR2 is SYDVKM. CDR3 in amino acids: CASSSPGTGSRQYF. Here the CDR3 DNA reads TGTGCCAGCAGTTCCCCCGGGACAGGGAGTAGGCAGTACTTC.

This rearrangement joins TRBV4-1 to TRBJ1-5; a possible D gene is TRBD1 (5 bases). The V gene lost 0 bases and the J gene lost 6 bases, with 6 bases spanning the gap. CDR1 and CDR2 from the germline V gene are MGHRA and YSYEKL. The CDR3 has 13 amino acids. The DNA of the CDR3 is TGCGCCAGCAGCCAAGATCAGGGTCAGCCCCAGCATTTT. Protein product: CASSQDQGQPQHF.

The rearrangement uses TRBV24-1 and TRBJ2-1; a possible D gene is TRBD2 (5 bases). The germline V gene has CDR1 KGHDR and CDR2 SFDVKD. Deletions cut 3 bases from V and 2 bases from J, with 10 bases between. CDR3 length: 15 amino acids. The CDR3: CATSDPGGPYNEQFF. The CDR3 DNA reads TGTGCCACCAGTGATCCCGGAGGACCCTACAATGAGCAGTTCTTC.

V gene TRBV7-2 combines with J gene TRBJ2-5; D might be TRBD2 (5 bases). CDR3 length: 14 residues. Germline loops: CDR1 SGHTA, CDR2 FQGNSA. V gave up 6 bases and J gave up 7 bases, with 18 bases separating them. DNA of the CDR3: TGTGCCAGCAGACAGTTTATACAAGAGGGGACCCAGTACTTC. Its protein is CASRQFIQEGTQYF.

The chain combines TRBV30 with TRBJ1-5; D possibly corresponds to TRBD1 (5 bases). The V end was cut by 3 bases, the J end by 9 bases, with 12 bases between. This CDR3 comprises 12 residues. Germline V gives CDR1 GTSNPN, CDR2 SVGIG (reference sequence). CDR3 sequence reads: CAWRDNSGPQHF. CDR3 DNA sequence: TGTGCCTGGAGGGACAACTCAGGGCCCCAGCATTTT.